Listed below are T cell receptor beta chains from one sample, sequenced in a study of cytomegalovirus exposure and HLA in healthy donors. Generated by immunoSEQ multiplex PCR, the TCRdb table keeps only in-frame clones and is missing some. The sample records fewer than 200,000 clones, roughly 84% being singletons. Sequencing was performed on PBMCs. All receptors derive from a male donor in good health and CMV-seronegative. The CDR3 runs from the conserved cysteine through the conserved F or W. D genes are given only for firm matches. A row's size may be missing; if present it is once, few, many or a size class.

v_call	clone_size	j_call	cdr3_length	d_call	cdr3_aa	cdr3_nt
TRBV27	few	TRBJ2-2	13	NA	CASSPLGNGELFF	TGTGCCAGCAGTCCGCTTGGCAACGGGGAGCTGTTTTTT
TRBV2	NA	TRBJ2-3	18	TRBD2	CASSGRGTSGRGTDTQYF	TGTGCCAGCAGTGGACGAGGGACTAGCGGGAGGGGCACAGATACGCAGTATTTT
TRBV13	once	TRBJ2-1	15	TRBD2	CASRLHSGRAGEQFF	TGTGCCAGCAGACTTCATAGCGGGAGGGCCGGTGAGCAGTTCTTC
TRBV9	NA	TRBJ2-5	18	NA	CASSVAGAQWAGEETQYF	TGTGCCAGCAGCGTAGCTGGGGCGCAGTGGGCAGGGGAAGAGACCCAGTACTTC
TRBV7-6	NA	TRBJ2-5	14	NA	CASSQTGVQETQYF	TGTGCCAGCAGCCAAACGGGGGTCCAAGAGACCCAGTACTTC
TRBV19	NA	TRBJ2-7	13	NA	CASSGEISYEQYF	TGTGCCAGTAGTGGGGAGATCTCCTACGAGCAGTACTTC
TRBV25-1	once	TRBJ2-7	15	NA	CASSEKGRGSYEQYF	TGTGCCAGCAGTGAGAAGGGCAGGGGAAGCTACGAGCAGTACTTC
TRBV6-5	NA	TRBJ2-2	16	TRBD2	CASSSLAGGNTGELFF	TGTGCCAGCAGTTCGCTAGCGGGAGGGAACACCGGGGAGCTGTTTTTT
TRBV19	NA	TRBJ2-2	16	NA	CASKSGLFPNTGELFF	TGTGCCAGTAAGTCAGGACTCTTTCCGAACACCGGGGAGCTGTTTTTT
TRBV2	NA	TRBJ2-3	16	NA	CASSESPLLSTDTQYF	TGTGCCAGCAGTGAGTCCCCCCTACTAAGCACAGATACGCAGTATTTT
TRBV9	NA	TRBJ1-1	14	NA	CASTLTDMNTEAFF	TGTGCCAGCACGTTGACAGATATGAACACTGAAGCTTTCTTT
TRBV7-8	NA	TRBJ2-3	15	NA	CASSLALRGTDTQYF	TGTGCCAGCAGCTTAGCGCTCAGGGGAACAGATACGCAGTATTTT
TRBV2	NA	TRBJ1-1	17	NA	CASSEKRTVEGNTEAFF	TGTGCCAGCAGCGAAAAGCGGACAGTAGAGGGGAACACTGAAGCTTTCTTT
TRBV28	NA	TRBJ2-7	12	NA	CASSPYTLEQYF	TGTGCCAGCAGTCCGTACACGCTCGAGCAGTACTTC
TRBV5-1	NA	TRBJ2-7	13	NA	CASSLVQGYEQYF	TGCGCCAGCAGCTTGGTTCAGGGTTACGAGCAGTACTTC
TRBV4-3	NA	TRBJ2-1	15	TRBD2	CASSWGLAGGDEQFF	TGCGCCAGCAGCTGGGGACTAGCGGGGGGGGATGAGCAGTTCTTC
TRBV5-1	once	TRBJ2-7	15	TRBD2	CASSPLAGVFYEQYF	TGCGCCAGCAGCCCCCTAGCGGGAGTTTTCTACGAGCAGTACTTC
TRBV5-1	once	TRBJ1-1	16	TRBD1	CASSLNGDRADTEAFF	TGCGCCAGCAGCTTGAATGGGGACAGGGCCGATACTGAAGCTTTCTTT
TRBV6-5	NA	TRBJ1-4	14	NA	CASSYLRGHEKLFF	TGTGCCAGCAGTTACTTGAGAGGCCATGAAAAACTGTTTTTT
TRBV5-1	NA	TRBJ1-2	15	TRBD1	CASSRDRGNLYGYTF	TGCGCCAGCAGCAGGGACAGGGGAAACCTTTATGGCTACACCTTC
TRBV7-9	NA	TRBJ1-4	15	NA	CSSSSRQVVNEKLFF	TGTTCCAGCAGCTCCCGACAGGTGGTTAATGAAAAACTGTTTTTT
TRBV9	NA	TRBJ2-3	17	NA	CASSVGVGGTSTDTQYF	TGTGCCAGCAGCGTAGGTGTCGGCGGGACTAGCACAGATACGCAGTATTTT
TRBV9	NA	TRBJ1-6	15	NA	CASSVDAGNSSPLHF	TGTGCCAGCAGCGTAGATGCAGGGAATTCGTCACCCCTCCACTTT
TRBV14	NA	TRBJ2-3	16	TRBD1	CASSQWDRGHTDTQYF	TGTGCCAGCAGCCAGTGGGACAGGGGACACACAGATACGCAGTATTTT
TRBV27	NA	TRBJ2-7	14	TRBD1	CASSRGQSRYEQYF	TGTGCCAGCAGTCGGGGACAGAGTCGTTACGAGCAGTACTTC
TRBV18	NA	TRBJ2-5	14	TRBD1	CASSPGTAQETQYF	TGTGCCAGCTCCCCTGGGACAGCGCAAGAGACCCAGTACTTC
TRBV5-1	NA	TRBJ2-1	14	NA	CASGSVGAYNEQFF	TGCGCCAGCGGGAGTGTCGGGGCCTACAATGAGCAGTTCTTC
TRBV6-5	once	TRBJ2-1	13	NA	CASSYGGRSEQFF	TGTGCCAGCAGTTATGGAGGGAGGAGTGAGCAGTTCTTC
TRBV28	NA	TRBJ2-7	15	NA	CASSPPGTFTYEQYF	TGTGCCAGCAGCCCGCCCGGGACTTTTACCTACGAGCAGTACTTC
TRBV11-2	few	TRBJ1-2	17	NA	CASSPAGKLGIRVGYTF	TGTGCCAGCAGCCCCGCGGGCAAGCTCGGGATACGCGTTGGCTACACCTTC
TRBV18	NA	TRBJ2-1	14	TRBD1	CASSRRTGVDEQFF	TGTGCCAGCTCACGAAGGACAGGGGTGGATGAGCAGTTCTTC
TRBV6-1	NA	TRBJ1-2	15	NA	CASSESLVQGYGYTF	TGTGCCAGCAGTGAAAGCCTTGTGCAGGGCTATGGCTACACCTTC
TRBV14	NA	TRBJ2-1	20	TRBD2	CASSQEWQGLAGGPLNEQFF	TGTGCCAGCAGCCAAGAATGGCAGGGACTAGCGGGAGGGCCTTTGAATGAGCAGTTCTTC
TRBV29-1	once	TRBJ2-7	17	NA	CSVEDRFEGLSSYEQYF	TGCAGCGTTGAAGACCGCTTCGAGGGCCTAAGCTCCTACGAGCAGTACTTC
TRBV14	NA	TRBJ1-6	15	TRBD1	CASSPNRGRESPLHF	TGTGCCAGCAGCCCTAACAGGGGTAGAGAATCACCCCTCCACTTT